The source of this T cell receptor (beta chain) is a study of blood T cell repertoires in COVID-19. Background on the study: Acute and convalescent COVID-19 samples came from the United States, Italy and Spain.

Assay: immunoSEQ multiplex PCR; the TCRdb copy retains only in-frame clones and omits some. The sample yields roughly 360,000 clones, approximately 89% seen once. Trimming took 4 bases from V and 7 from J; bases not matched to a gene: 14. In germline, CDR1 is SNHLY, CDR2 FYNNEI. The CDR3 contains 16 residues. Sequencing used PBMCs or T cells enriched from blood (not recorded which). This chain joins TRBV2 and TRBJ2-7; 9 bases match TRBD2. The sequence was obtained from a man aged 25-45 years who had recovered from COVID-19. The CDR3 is CASSAVSGGPVGEQYF. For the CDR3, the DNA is TGTGCCAGCAGTGCTGTTAGCGGGGGTCCTGTCGGGGAGCAGTACTTC.